The clone carrying this T cell receptor beta chain was found a few times. This sample stems from a study of shared T cell receptors in the human thymus. Generated by immunoSEQ multiplex PCR, the TCRdb table keeps only in-frame clones and is missing some. The data show about 660,000 clones, with 80% to 90% seen just once and under 0.01% held by the top ten. CDR1 and CDR2 (germline): MGHRA, YSYEKL. V shed 0 bases and J 16 bases; nucleotides not matched to a gene: 6. The CDR3 extends over 13 amino acids. This sample also belongs to another study, concerning human thymus T cells. As that study records: Donors were healthy Finnish babies undergoing corrective operations for congenital heart defects. The thymus was resected at corrective cardiac surgery.

Specimen: thymocytes. The receptor was isolated from a boy younger than two with a congenital heart defect. The V gene is TRBV4-1, the J gene TRBJ1-4; 9 positions match TRBD1. CDR3 region: CASSQDQDRGQFF. CDR3 DNA: TGCGCCAGCAGCCAAGATCAGGACAGGGGTCAGTTTTTT.